Listed below are T cell receptor beta chains from one sample, sequenced in a study of blood T cell repertoires in COVID-19. Profiling relied on immunoSEQ multiplex PCR, and the TCRdb table lists in-frame clones only, not all of them. The data show approximately 180,000 clones, with approximately 92% seen just once and approximately 0.48% held by the top ten. Source material: peripheral blood. These receptors originate from a man aged 50-59 years with acute or convalescent COVID-19. Each CDR3 is given with its conserved first and last residue. The D gene is left open where the match is weak. Size is omitted from some rows. Given values are once, few, many or a class for expanded clones.

v_call: TRBV15; d_call: -; j_call: TRBJ1-1; clone_size: -; cdr3_nt: TGTGCCACCAGCAACGACGAGGGATTGAAAGCTTTCTTT; cdr3_aa: CATSNDEGLKAFF
v_call: TRBV18; d_call: TRBD2; j_call: TRBJ2-3; clone_size: -; cdr3_nt: TGTGCCAGCTCACCTTCTAGCGGAGAGCAGTATTTT; cdr3_aa: CASSPSSGEQYF
v_call: TRBV7-8; d_call: -; j_call: TRBJ2-7; clone_size: -; cdr3_nt: TGTGCCAGCAGCCTTTCTCGGACACGGGCTTACGAGCAGTACTTC; cdr3_aa: CASSLSRTRAYEQYF
v_call: TRBV7-9; d_call: -; j_call: TRBJ2-2; clone_size: -; cdr3_nt: TGTGCCAGCAGCCAGACAGGGAACACCGGGGAGCTGTTTTTT; cdr3_aa: CASSQTGNTGELFF
v_call: TRBV19; d_call: TRBD1; j_call: TRBJ1-5; clone_size: -; cdr3_nt: TGTGCCAGTTCGATGCGATGGACAGGGAATCAGCCCCAGCATTTT; cdr3_aa: CASSMRWTGNQPQHF
v_call: TRBV5-1; d_call: TRBD2; j_call: TRBJ2-3; clone_size: -; cdr3_nt: TGCGCCAGCAGCGCCGGGACTAGCGGAAGCACAGATACGCAGTATTTT; cdr3_aa: CASSAGTSGSTDTQYF
v_call: TRBV3-1/TRBV3-2; d_call: -; j_call: TRBJ1-6; clone_size: once; cdr3_nt: TGTGCCAGCAGCCAAGATGTAACAGGGAGTTCACCCCTCCACTTT; cdr3_aa: CASSQDVTGSSPLHF
v_call: TRBV21-1; d_call: -; j_call: TRBJ1-6; clone_size: -; cdr3_nt: TGTGCCAGCAGCTCCGAAAACAGGGGTAATTCACCCCTCCACTTT; cdr3_aa: CASSSENRGNSPLHF
v_call: TRBV19; d_call: TRBD1; j_call: TRBJ1-4; clone_size: -; cdr3_nt: TGTGCCAGCTGCAGACGCACCGGAGACAGGGCCATACAAAATGAAAAACTGTTTTTT; cdr3_aa: CASCRRTGDRAIQNEKLFF
v_call: TRBV9; d_call: TRBD1; j_call: TRBJ1-5; clone_size: -; cdr3_nt: TGTGCCAGCAGCCAAGGGGGCAGGGGAGATCAGCCCCAGCATTTT; cdr3_aa: CASSQGGRGDQPQHF
v_call: TRBV6-5; d_call: TRBD2; j_call: TRBJ2-7; clone_size: -; cdr3_nt: TGTGCCAGCAGAAGGACTAGCGGGAGTAACGAGCAGTACTTC; cdr3_aa: CASRRTSGSNEQYF
v_call: TRBV23-1; d_call: -; j_call: TRBJ1-3; clone_size: -; cdr3_nt: TGCGCCAGCGGATATGCGGACACCTTTTGCTCTGGAAACACCATATATTTT; cdr3_aa: CASGYADTFCSGNTIYF
v_call: TRBV5-1; d_call: -; j_call: TRBJ1-1; clone_size: -; cdr3_nt: TGCGCCAGCAGCTGGGGCGCCTCAGGGAACACTGAAGCTTTCTTT; cdr3_aa: CASSWGASGNTEAFF
v_call: TRBV9; d_call: TRBD2; j_call: TRBJ2-5; clone_size: -; cdr3_nt: TGTGCCAGCAGCCCCCAAGGTAGCGGGGGGGCCCAGTACTTC; cdr3_aa: CASSPQGSGGAQYF
v_call: TRBV9; d_call: TRBD2; j_call: TRBJ2-1; clone_size: -; cdr3_nt: TGTGCCAGCAGCGTAGCGGGAGGGCCTTTCAATGAGCAGTTCTTC; cdr3_aa: CASSVAGGPFNEQFF
v_call: TRBV18; d_call: -; j_call: TRBJ2-7; clone_size: -; cdr3_nt: TGTGCCAGCTCACCTTCCATGAGCTCCTACGAGCAGTACTTC; cdr3_aa: CASSPSMSSYEQYF
v_call: TRBV7-8; d_call: TRBD1; j_call: TRBJ2-1; clone_size: -; cdr3_nt: TGTGCCAGCAGCTTACCGGGACAGCCCTACAATGAGCAGTTCTTC; cdr3_aa: CASSLPGQPYNEQFF
v_call: TRBV18; d_call: TRBD2; j_call: TRBJ2-2; clone_size: -; cdr3_nt: TGTGCCAGCTCCGGACTAGCGGGATCGAACACCGGGGAGCTGTTTTTT; cdr3_aa: CASSGLAGSNTGELFF
v_call: TRBV5-1; d_call: -; j_call: TRBJ1-4; clone_size: -; cdr3_nt: TGCGCCAGCAGCTTGTCCAGGCCAACTAATGAAAAACTGTTTTTT; cdr3_aa: CASSLSRPTNEKLFF
v_call: TRBV5-6; d_call: -; j_call: TRBJ2-3; clone_size: once; cdr3_nt: TGTGCCAGCAGCCGCGTAGATACGCAGTATTTT; cdr3_aa: CASSRVDTQYF
v_call: TRBV18; d_call: TRBD2; j_call: TRBJ2-7; clone_size: once; cdr3_nt: TGTGCCAGCTCACCAGGACTAGCGGGAGCAGGTGAGCAGTACTTC; cdr3_aa: CASSPGLAGAGEQYF
v_call: TRBV9; d_call: TRBD1; j_call: TRBJ1-2; clone_size: once; cdr3_nt: TGTGCCAGCAGCGTAGGGGAACAGGGGATTTTGGGTGGCTACACCTTC; cdr3_aa: CASSVGEQGILGGYTF